This entry describes one T cell receptor (beta chain). This record belongs to a study of blood T cell repertoires in COVID-19. The method was immunoSEQ multiplex PCR; TCRdb's version includes in-frame clones alone and lacks a portion of them. The table includes nearly 250,000 clones, 85% to 90% detected once. Trimming removed 2 bases from V and 6 bases from J; junction bases left unmatched: 5. The CDR3 contains 15 residues. Germline V CDR1 and CDR2: LNHDA, SQIVND (reference sequence). The chain carries TRBV19 and TRBJ1-5, with TRBD1 matching over 9 bases. The material sequenced was PBMCs or T cells enriched from blood (not recorded which). The receptor comes from a man aged 50 to 59 who had been exposed to COVID-19. The CDR3 DNA follows: TGTGCCAGTAGTATAATGGGACAGGGAGGTCAGCCCCAGCATTTT. It specifies CASSIMGQGGQPQHF.